This entry is about one TCR beta chain. This clonotype has at least ten counts. No antigen is known for it. There are no base qualities to consult, and no much larger clone falls within one base. The data were obtained in a study of regulatory T cells in long-lasting Graves disease (dated by TCRdb to 2020 to 2022). Background on the whole study: Patients with newly diagnosed Graves' disease had been on antithyroid drugs for under 3 months. The study was registered as a clinical trial and conducted in China. This study used TCR sequencing and RNA sequencing of peripheral blood to compare persistent Graves' disease patients against newly diagnosed Graves' disease patients. TCR sequencing covered 13 persistent and approximately 20 newly diagnosed Graves' disease patients, some 33 samples in total. What the research found in general, with its limitations: A larger number of public clonotypes was shared among persistent patients (under 3,000) than among newly diagnosed patients (about 990). Peripheral blood alone was examined, since thyroid tissue, which constituted the primary lesion, could not be accessed. The authors noted that the small sample size was a limitation that may lower accuracy. Sequencing and analysis were restricted to the TCR beta chain. Lower TCR Shannon entropy and fewer highly expanded clones were observed in persistent Graves' disease patients than in newly diagnosed patients, which suggested clonal expansion.

Libraries were made using multiplex PCR. TCRdb records Illumina HiSeq 4000 as the sequencer. TCR beta libraries were built with iRepertoire HTBI primers and Arm-PCR amplification of CDR3 regions. PCR products were gel purified before sequencing. Concerning the study's data processing: Gene usage analysis of CDR3 amino acid clonotypes used the 55 to 65 TRBV and around 13 TRBJ segments found across samples. Filtered high-quality paired reads were merged into contigs using COPE and FqMerger. BLAST was used to align contigs to IMGT TRBV, TRBD and TRBJ reference genes, and CDR3 was defined according to IMGT. Any clonotype with a frequency above 0.1% was counted as a highly expanded clone. Repertoire diversity was measured by Shannon entropy, and V-J evenness by the Gini coefficient. Clonotypes shared by more than one individual were considered public. In-frame beta chains were kept once TCRdb had trimmed the public reads at Q25 with fastp and called clones with MiXCR. Every distinct CDR3 protein forms one entry, paired with its most common genes and DNA. The V and J calls shown here were made by TCRdb, not taken from the authors' results. Counted in this sample were 250,000 or so distinct CDR3 sequences; about 17% of them appeared once. The top ten constitute 13% to 15% of the sample.

This specimen's time point label, interpreted: newly diagnosed GD, antithyroid drugs for less than 3 months. RNA was extracted from PBMCs in TRIzol for both TCR sequencing and RNA sequencing. Graves' disease was diagnosed according to American Thyroid Association guidelines. Patients for the study were recruited at an endocrinology department in Xi'an, China. Each patient gave about 10 milliliters of peripheral blood, collected in an EDTA anticoagulant tube. Ficoll Paque Plus density gradient separation was used to isolate PBMCs, and no further T cell sorting was done. An Agilent 2100 Bioanalyzer and agarose gel were used to assess RNA quality, and a NanoDrop 2000 was used to measure RNA concentration. The sample also formed part of further work on T cells in Graves' hyperthyroidism and ophthalmopathy. In that second paper, the authors write: A patient counted as having stable Graves' hyperthyroidism if no progression to ophthalmopathy occurred over 18 months of follow-up. Hyperthyroidism patients were aged 18 to 65 years and newly diagnosed, with disease duration of less than 2 months. The study excluded patients with uncontrolled infections, other autoimmune diseases, pregnancy or lactation. Diagnoses relied on clinical symptoms, serum thyroxine and TRAb, thyroid ultrasound and orbital computed tomography. The first round of RT-PCR for the TCR CDR3 was performed with the HTBI primer set and the Qiagen OneStep RT-PCR kit. Most expanded thyroid clonotypes (frequency above 0.001) were also detected in blood, a finding suggesting that blood repertoires may reflect thyroid immune responses. A 13 V-J signature model separated ophthalmopathy from stable hyperthyroidism, with around 91% sensitivity and about 81% specificity in cross-validation and 80%/75% in testing. During validation, the model predicted progression to ophthalmopathy a median of around six months ahead of onset, with 70.59% sensitivity and around 73% specificity. To identify distinguishing TCR V-J signatures, a discovery cohort of about 100 patients was used, comprising 40 to 45 with Graves' ophthalmopathy and approximately 57 with stable Graves' hyperthyroidism. Whether ophthalmopathy could be predicted prospectively was tested in an independent validation cohort made up of under 20 hyperthyroidism patients plus 17 patients who later progressed to ophthalmopathy. For training and testing, the 100 or so patients in the discovery cohort were randomly divided in a 7:3 ratio. Thyroid tissue and blood T-cell repertoires from six Graves' hyperthyroidism patients were also compared in the study. After sampling, hyperthyroidism patients received methimazole starting at 30 mg daily, and ophthalmopathy patients received high-dose intravenous methylprednisolone. Libraries were constructed in a second round of multiplex PCR, after which size selection and purification were performed. Libraries were sequenced paired-end with 100 bp reads on an Illumina HiSeq2000. Raw data were processed with SOAPnuke, discarding reads with adapters, uncalled bases, mean Phred below 15, or no exact constant-primer or identifier match. COPE v1.2.5 was used to merge high-quality paired reads, and clonotypes were defined as unique nucleotide sequences. Clonotypes were aligned to IMGT TRBV, TRBD and TRBJ reference segments using MiTCR v1.1. Analysis was restricted to V-J combinations with a frequency above 0.0001, which covered roughly 99% of repertoires. The TCS score was defined as F50 (clonal expansion) divided by E x V (chaos), with BLOSUM62-based TCRdist calculated between CDR3 peptides within each V-J. Welch's t-statistics and random forest reduced fewer than 600 V-J features to 10 to 15, which were used in a naive Bayes classifier (R e1071). No statistical method was used to fix the sample size in advance, and group allocation was not hidden from the investigators. The paper reports TCR Vbeta CDR3 sequencing of over 130 peripheral blood samples: around 45 ophthalmopathy, fewer than 85 hyperthyroidism and approximately 17 progressor patients.

The sequence came from a woman aged 25 to 39 with Graves disease. Donor details come from another sample of the same person, matched by shared clones. This specimen consisted of peripheral blood mononuclear cells (PBMCs), obtained at new diagnosis, from a patient treated with antithyroid drugs.

The CDR3 here reads CASSNDRVVNYGYTF. The nucleotide sequence reads TGTGCCAGCAGTAACGACAGGGTGGTAAACTATGGCTACACCTTC. The receptor chain draws on TRBV6-1 and TRBJ1-2; TRBD1 agrees with 7 junctional bases. From the cysteine up to the phenylalanine, the CDR3 has a length of 15 residues. CDR3 DNA only is kept here, 45 bases in frame from base 1. CDR1 and CDR2 are drawn from the germline V gene: MNHNS, SASEGT. The germline V end is reduced by 5 bases and the J end by 2 bases; junction bases left unmatched: 8.